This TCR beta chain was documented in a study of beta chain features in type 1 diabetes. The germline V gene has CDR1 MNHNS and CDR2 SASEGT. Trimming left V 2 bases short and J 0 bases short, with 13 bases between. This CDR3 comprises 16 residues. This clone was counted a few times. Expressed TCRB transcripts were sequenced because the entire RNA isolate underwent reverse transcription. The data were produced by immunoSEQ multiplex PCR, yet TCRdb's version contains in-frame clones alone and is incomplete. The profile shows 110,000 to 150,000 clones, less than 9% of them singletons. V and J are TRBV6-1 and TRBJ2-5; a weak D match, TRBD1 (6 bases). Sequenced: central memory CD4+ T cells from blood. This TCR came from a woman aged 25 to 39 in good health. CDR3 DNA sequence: TGTGCCAGCAGTGAAAGGCTACAGGGTCACCAAGAGACCCAGTACTTC. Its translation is CASSERLQGHQETQYF.